The rows below give T cell receptor beta chains drawn from one sample of a study of regulatory T cells in long-lasting Graves disease. TCRdb re-analysed the multiplex PCR reads in MiXCR, keeping a single row per CDR3 protein. The sample contains 580,000 or so distinct CDR3 sequences, about 16% of which appear only once. The data also belong to a second study, concerning T cells in Graves' hyperthyroidism and ophthalmopathy.

The source was peripheral blood mononuclear cells (PBMCs), collected at new diagnosis, from a patient treated with antithyroid drugs. These receptors originate from a man younger than 35 with Graves disease. Each CDR3 is given with its conserved first and last residue. Clone size is not always given. Where it is, it says once, few, many or a class for expanded clones.

length: 14; size: many; V: TRBV18; J: TRBJ1-4; CDR3: CASSPTTTNEKLFF
length: 14; size: many; V: TRBV5-1; J: TRBJ2-7; CDR3: CASTLEWTGGMQYF
length: 18; size: few; V: TRBV20-1; J: TRBJ2-5; CDR3: CSAREIGGRGANQETQYF
length: 15; size: .; V: TRBV29-1; J: TRBJ1-1; CDR3: CSGAQGWGMNTEAFF
length: 18; size: few; V: TRBV5-8; J: TRBJ2-1; CDR3: CASDYMGAGTSGIGEQFF
length: 15; size: many; V: TRBV2; J: TRBJ2-7; CDR3: CASRPGLATSYEQYF
length: 15; size: .; V: TRBV19; J: TRBJ1-1; CDR3: CASSPTGGWGTEAFF
length: 14; size: few; V: TRBV6-1; J: TRBJ2-7; CDR3: CASTTGTGDYEQYF
length: 13; size: few; V: TRBV5-8; J: TRBJ1-1; CDR3: CASSWGLGWDAFF
length: 17; size: many; V: TRBV7-8; J: TRBJ2-1; CDR3: CASSLDGAGASYNEQFF